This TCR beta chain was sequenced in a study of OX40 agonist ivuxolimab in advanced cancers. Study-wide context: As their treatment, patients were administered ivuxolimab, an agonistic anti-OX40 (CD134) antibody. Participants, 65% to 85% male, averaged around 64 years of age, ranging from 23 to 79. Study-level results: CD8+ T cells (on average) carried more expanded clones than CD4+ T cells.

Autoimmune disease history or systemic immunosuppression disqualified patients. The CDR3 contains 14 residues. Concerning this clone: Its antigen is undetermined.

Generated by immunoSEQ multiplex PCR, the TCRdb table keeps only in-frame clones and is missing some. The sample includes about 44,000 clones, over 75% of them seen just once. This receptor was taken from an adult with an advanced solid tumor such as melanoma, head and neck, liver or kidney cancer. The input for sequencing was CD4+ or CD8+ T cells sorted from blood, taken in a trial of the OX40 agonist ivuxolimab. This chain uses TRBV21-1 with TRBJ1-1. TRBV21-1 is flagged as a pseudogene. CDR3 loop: CASSRTESGAEAFF. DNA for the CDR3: TGTGCCAGCAGCCGTACCGAAAGTGGGGCTGAAGCTTTCTTT.